These 25 T cell receptor beta chains were sequenced from one sample in a study of post-analysis software for immune sequencing data. Whole-study results and caveats: The five TRBV segments detected at higher frequency in patients than in controls included TRBV5-6, TRBV5-1 and TRBV20-1.

These TCRs' antigens remain unknown. Presence of unique molecular identifiers characterized the TCR beta cDNA libraries. TCRdb fed the PCR reads into MiXCR, producing one record per CDR3 protein. This sample has a few hundred thousand distinct CDR3 sequences, with less than 45% found just once. Input material: blood. The receptor set was obtained from a girl aged 5 to 17 with multiple sclerosis.

This chain joins TRBV7-2 and TRBJ2-5; D remains unclear. The CDR3 contains 15 residues. Between the trimmed V and J ends, which lost 3 bases and 2 bases, there was a span of 13 bases. The germline gives CDR1 SGHTA, CDR2 FQGNSA. CDR3: CASSFMFDPQETQYF. DNA for the CDR3: TGTGCCAGCAGCTTTATGTTCGACCCTCAAGAGACCCAGTACTTC.

This clonotype came up once. V is TRBV5-1 and J is TRBJ2-3; 9 bases match TRBD1. J gave up 6 bases and V 1 base, and 6 bases lay outside the gene matches. Germline V gives CDR1 SGHRS, CDR2 YFSETQ. The CDR3 sequence is 15 residues long. This CDR3 reads CASSLNRGHRDTQYF. CDR3 in DNA: TGCGCCAGCAGCTTGAACAGGGGGCATCGTGATACGCAGTATTTT. Variable domain in full (rest from reference TRBV5-1 and TRBJ2-3): KAGVTQTPRYLIKTRGQQVTLSCSPISGHRSVSWYQQTPGQGLQFLFEYFSETQRNKGNFPGRFSGRQFSNSRSEMNVSTLELGDSALYLCASSLNRGHRDTQYFGPGTRLTVL.

The sample holds many counts of this clonotype. The CDR3 protein is CASSPRDQETQYF. CDR3 sequence (DNA): TGTGCCAGCAGTCCCCGGGACCAAGAGACCCAGTACTTC. V is TRBV12-3 or TRBV12-4 and J is TRBJ2-5; no clear D. CDR3 length: 13 residues. Deletions cut 5 bases from V and 0 bases from J, with 7 bases between.

The chain has TRBV2 and TRBJ2-7; 9 bases match TRBD1. In germline, CDR1 is SNHLY, CDR2 FYNNEI. The CDR3 covers 15 residues. With 6 bases clipped from V and 1 base from J, the junction kept 7 bases outside the gene matches. Here the CDR3 DNA reads TGTGCCAGCAGACCACAGGGGGCTGGATCCTACGAGCAGTACTTC. This codes for CASRPQGAGSYEQYF.

The chain carries TRBV7-8 and TRBJ2-2; D is uncertain. In germline, CDR1 is SGHVS, CDR2 FQNEAQ. This CDR3 spans 17 amino acids. Trimming took off 1 base at V and 4 bases at J, with 16 bases between the two ends. The chain's CDR3 is CASSLDQTQQRTGELFF. The DNA for the CDR3 is TGTGCCAGCAGCTTAGACCAGACGCAGCAGCGCACCGGGGAGCTGTTTTTT.

A note on this clonotype: The junction shows a germline mismatch at one end, possibly a read error. The gene calls are TRBV7-7 and TRBJ2-2; the D call may be TRBD1 or TRBD2 (5 bases each). CDR1 and CDR2 (germline): SSHAT, FNYEAQ (reference sequence). The CDR3 totals 14 residues. The CDR3 here is CASSLWQGAGELFF. DNA for the CDR3: TGTGCTAGCAGCTTGTGGCAGGGAGCCGGGGAGCTGTTTTTT. Full variable domain (missing parts from reference TRBV7-7 and TRBJ2-2): GAGVSQSPRYKVTKRGQDVTLRCDPISSHATLYWYQQALGQGPEFLTYFNYEAQPDKSGLPSDRFSAERPEGSISTLTIQRTEQRDSAMYRCASSLWQGAGELFFGEGSRLTVL.

The chain links TRBV10-3 to TRBJ2-4, with 8 bases identical to TRBD1. The J segment lost 13 bases and the V segment lost 2 bases, leaving 10 bases of the junction unmatched. The V gene's germline CDR1 is ENHRY and CDR2 SYGVKD. The CDR3 consists of 14 residues. The CDR3 DNA reads as TGTGCCATCAGTGAGAAACAGGGGGTCTTGGAGCAGTACTTC. It specifies CAISEKQGVLEQYF.

The chain combines TRBV7-9 with TRBJ1-5, with 9 nucleotides matching TRBD1. The germline gives CDR1 SEHNR, CDR2 FQNEAQ (reference sequence). V was clipped by 5 bases and J by 2 bases; unmatched bases: 10. The CDR3 totals 17 residues. This CDR3 reads CASSTDGQGYRNQPQHF. The CDR3 bases are TGTGCCAGCAGCACGGATGGACAGGGGTATCGCAATCAGCCCCAGCATTTT.

A single count supports this clonotype. The rearrangement joins TRBV7-9 to TRBJ2-1; 10 nucleotides agree with TRBD2. CDR3 length equals 15 residues. Germline assignment: CDR1 SEHNR and CDR2 FQNEAQ (reference sequence). The J segment lost 5 bases and the V segment lost 5 bases, leaving 6 bases of the junction unmatched. The CDR3 protein is CASSATSGKNNEQFF. The CDR3 coding sequence is TGTGCCAGCAGCGCCACTAGCGGGAAGAACAATGAGCAGTTCTTC.

This clonotype was observed a handful of times. V gene TRBV9 combines with J gene TRBJ2-7; the match to TRBD2 covers 10 bases. The J call may be mistaken, given a closer DNA end match to TRBJ2-5. This CDR3 is built from 16 residues. Per germline, CDR1 SGDLS and CDR2 YYNGEE. As DNA, the CDR3 is TGTGCCAGCAGCGTGGGTAGCGGGAGGCCTGCGGAGACCCAGTACTTC. Its translation: CASSVGSGRPAETQYF.

The J gene is TRBJ2-5, the V gene TRBV6-5; unclear D gene. Germline lookup yields CDR1 MNHEY and CDR2 SVGAGI. The CDR3 has 13 residues. Trimming stripped 5 bases from V and 11 bases from J, with 18 bases between. The CDR3, as DNA: TGTGCCAGCAGTGCGTCCCTGGGGTCGGTGCAGTACTTC. It translates to CASSASLGSVQYF.

The CDR3 loop reads CASSLTSGMNEQYF. The CDR3 DNA reads as TGTGCCAGCAGCCTGACTAGCGGGATGAACGAGCAGTACTTC. The gene calls are TRBV12-3 or TRBV12-4 and TRBJ2-7; 11 bases agree with TRBD2. The CDR3 spans 14 residues. The V gene end was trimmed by 6 bases and the J gene end by 5 bases; junction bases not matched to a gene: 6.

The gene calls are TRBV6-2 or TRBV6-3 and TRBJ2-7; D not resolved. With 8 bases removed from V and 2 bases from J, the gap between germline ends came to 13 bases. In germline, CDR1 is MNHEY, CDR2 SVGEGT. The CDR3 contains 13 residues. The CDR3 here is CASLSTITYEQYF. CDR3 bases: TGTGCCAGCCTGTCAACTATAACCTACGAGCAGTACTTC.

The V gene is TRBV12-3 or TRBV12-4, the J gene TRBJ1-2; D unclear. The CDR3 is 14 amino acids. The ends were cut back, 8 bases at V and 4 bases at J, with 17 bases in the middle. The CDR3 is CASRPSTVAYGYTF. CDR3 nucleotide sequence: TGTGCCAGCCGGCCCTCGACGGTGGCCTATGGCTACACCTTC.

The V gene is TRBV20-1, the J gene TRBJ2-4; no definite D call. V was pared by 1 base and J by 2 bases, with 12 bases between. This CDR3 region has 15 residues. Germline loops: CDR1 DFQATT, CDR2 SNEGSKA (reference sequence). For the CDR3, the DNA is TGCAGTGCTAGAGGCACAGTTAATACCAAAAACATTCAGTACTTC. This translates into CSARGTVNTKNIQYF.

V and J are TRBV12-3 or TRBV12-4 and TRBJ1-5; TRBD1 is a possible D gene (5 bases). V lost 6 bases and J 3 bases, leaving 12 bases between the germline ends. CDR3 length: 14 residues. This chain's CDR3 is CASSSDRANQPQHF. The DNA of the CDR3 is TGTGCCAGCAGCTCCGACAGAGCCAATCAGCCCCAGCATTTT.

This chain links TRBV6-2 or TRBV6-3 with TRBJ1-1; no firm D call. CDR1 MNHEY and CDR2 SVGEGT come from the germline V gene. V was trimmed by 7 bases and J by 0 bases, leaving 9 bases between them. The CDR3 consists of 13 residues. CDR3 amino acids: CASNGNMNTEAFF. CDR3 coding DNA: TGTGCCAGCAATGGGAACATGAACACTGAAGCTTTCTTT.

The chain has TRBV7-2 and TRBJ2-1, with 8 bases that match TRBD2. CDR1 is SGHTA, CDR2 FQGNSA, per germline. The CDR3 spans 15 residues. V lost 5 bases, J lost 9 bases, and 12 bases stayed unmatched. The CDR3 is CASSGSGGPWVEQFF. The CDR3 bases are TGTGCCAGCAGCGGAAGCGGGGGCCCCTGGGTTGAGCAGTTCTTC. Full variable domain (remainder filled in from reference TRBV7-2 and TRBJ2-1): GAGVSQSPSNKVTEKGKDVELRCDPISGHTALYWYRQSLGQGLEFLIYFQGNSAPDKSGLPSDRFSAERTGGSVSTLTIQRTQQEDSAVYLCASSGSGGPWVEQFFGPGTRLTVL.

The rearrangement uses TRBV5-5 and TRBJ1-5; 8 positions agree with TRBD1. Germline V gene sequence: CDR1 SGHKS, CDR2 YYEKEE (reference sequence). This CDR3 region has 16 residues. The V and J ends lost 0 bases and 7 bases, in that order; junction bases with no gene match: 9. For the CDR3, the DNA is TGTGCCAGCAGCTTGGCCGGGGACAGGCTCGGGCAGCCCCAGCATTTT. Its protein product is CASSLAGDRLGQPQHF.

A few counts support this clonotype. The chain is built from TRBV7-8 and TRBJ2-7, with TRBD1 matching 7 bases. The ends lost 4 bases at V and 2 bases at J; junction bases unmatched: 8. Per germline, CDR1 SGHVS and CDR2 FQNEAQ. The CDR3 spans 15 residues. The CDR3 spells CASSSRDRLTYEQYF. The CDR3 DNA reads as TGTGCCAGCAGCTCCCGGGACAGACTAACCTACGAGCAGTACTTC.

The chain recombines TRBV29-1 with TRBJ2-5; D is perhaps TRBD2 (5 bases). The CDR3 consists of 13 residues. V gave up 2 bases and J gave up 4 bases, with 11 bases separating them. Per germline, CDR1 SQVTM and CDR2 ANQGSEA. In DNA, the CDR3 is TGCAGCGTTGAAAACCCTCTAGCAGAGACCCAGTACTTC. It codes for CSVENPLAETQYF.

This clonotype came up a few times. The chain combines TRBV15 with TRBJ2-7, with a possible D match to TRBD1 (5 bases). The germline V gene has CDR1 LNHNV and CDR2 YYDKDF (reference sequence). The CDR3 loop spans 14 amino acids. V was shortened by 3 bases and J by 0 bases, with 9 bases between the two germline ends. The CDR3 bases are TGTGCCACCAGCAGCTCCAGGGACTCCTACGAGCAGTACTTC. Translated, it gives CATSSSRDSYEQYF.

This clonotype was counted between two and nine times. The rearrangement links TRBV5-1 to TRBJ2-7, with D possibly TRBD2 on 5 matching bases. V dropped 0 bases and J dropped 1 base, with 17 bases sitting between them. The germline CDR1 and CDR2 sequences are SGHRS and YFSETQ. CDR3 length: 17 amino acids. The CDR3 DNA reads as TGCGCCAGCAGCTTGGAGGGATGGACGAGGGTGTCCTACGAGCAGTACTTC. The encoded protein is CASSLEGWTRVSYEQYF.

This clonotype was seen only a few times. The rearrangement links TRBV20-1 to TRBJ1-1, with TRBD1 matching 8 bases. The ends lost 6 bases at V and 0 bases at J; junction bases unmatched: 6. The germline CDR1 and CDR2 sequences are DFQATT and SNEGSKA (reference sequence). The CDR3 consists of 14 residues. The CDR3 DNA sequence: TGCAGTGCCCAGGACAGGGTCATGAACACTGAAGCTTTCTTT. Its protein product is CSAQDRVMNTEAFF.

V and J are TRBV12-3 or TRBV12-4 and TRBJ1-5, with a possible D match to TRBD1 (5 bases). This CDR3 region has 14 residues. V lost 3 bases, J lost 2 bases, and 8 bases lay in between. As DNA, the CDR3 is TGTGCCAGCAGTTTCAGGGTCGGCAATCAGCCCCAGCATTTT. Translation gives CASSFRVGNQPQHF.